This T cell receptor (beta chain) was identified in a study of cytomegalovirus exposure and HLA in healthy donors. Regarding the study as a whole: Most sequenced TCRs were rare (though some public TCRs occurred in many donors). Being productive about 87% or about 30% of the time was typical of most TCR beta V segments in an earlier analysis. In a later analysis, across HLA loci, associated TCR counts were highest for DRB1, lowest for HLA-C. Highly shared sequence variants in one cluster were likely a sequencing artifact.

PCR used 60 Vbeta primers and 13 Jbeta primers. Assay used: immunoSEQ multiplex PCR; TCRdb lists only in-frame clones, some missing. Reported are about 150,000 clones; the ten largest clones contain around 1.6%. Remarks on this clone: Its antigen is unidentified.

This TCR derives from a woman in her fifties or sixties in good health and CMV-seronegative. The sample was PBMCs.

DNA of the CDR3: TGTGCCAGCAGCCCCCGGACAGGGGCCGAGCAGTACTTC. Translation gives CASSPRTGAEQYF. This rearrangement joins TRBV7-8 to TRBJ2-7; TRBD1 matches 9 bases. This CDR3 has 13 amino acids. V lost 5 bases to trimming and J lost 6 bases; unmatched junction nucleotides: 5. CDR1 and CDR2 from the germline V gene are SGHVS and FQNEAQ.